These 16 T cell receptor beta chains came from one sample sequenced in a study of Ad26.COV2.S vaccination and SARS-CoV-2 variants. TCRdb's copy holds only in-frame clones and misses some; the assay was immunoSEQ multiplex PCR. In the table there are 440,000 or so clones, around 91% of which are singletons. Treatment noted: around 19 received Ad26.COV2.S at low or high dose, single or two shots; several received placebo; per-sample allocation not given. On day 63 after the first injection, vaccine and placebo recipients gave samples. Sequenced here: peripheral blood, sampled in a trial of Ad26.COV2.S vaccine versus placebo. The receptors originated from a person between 18 and 65 years old who received the Ad26.COV2.S COVID-19 vaccine or a placebo.

This chain links TRBV5-1 with TRBJ2-2; D assignment may be TRBD1 or TRBD2 (5 bases each). The CDR3 sequence is 15 residues long. The germline V and J ends were trimmed by 0 bases and 4 bases, with 10 bases remaining between them. Germline CDR1 and CDR2: SGHRS and YFSETQ. The CDR3 sequence: CASSLAWDLTGELFF. In DNA, the CDR3 is TGCGCCAGCAGCTTGGCCTGGGACCTCACCGGGGAGCTGTTTTTT.

On this clone itself: The sample carries other DNA sequences with the same CDR3. The J gene is TRBJ2-3, the V gene TRBV7-9, with 7 bases fitting TRBD2. The ends lost 1 base at V and 1 base at J; junction bases unmatched: 2. Germline V gives CDR1 SEHNR, CDR2 FQNEAQ (reference sequence). This CDR3 comprises 15 residues. This CDR3 is CASSLEGRGTDTQYF. In nucleotides, the CDR3 is TGTGCCAGCAGCTTAGAAGGGAGGGGCACAGATACGCAGTATTTT.

The chain uses TRBV7-8 and TRBJ2-6; D might be TRBD1 (6 bases). The CDR3 sequence is 19 residues long. Germline CDR1 reads SGHVS; CDR2 reads FQNEAQ. V was trimmed by 0 bases and J by 0 bases, leaving 15 bases between them. DNA for the CDR3: TGTGCCAGCAGCTTAGCGACAGGACTCAAGAGCTCTGGGGCCAACGTCCTGACTTTC. Translating gives CASSLATGLKSSGANVLTF.

The chain links TRBV9 to TRBJ2-1; D might be TRBD1 (6 bases). Germline lookup yields CDR1 SGDLS and CDR2 YYNGEE. The CDR3 spans 15 residues. The V gene lost 4 bases and the J gene lost 8 bases, with 19 bases spanning the gap. Here the CDR3 DNA reads TGTGCCAGCAGCACACAGGGTGATGTCTTTGATGAGCAGTTCTTC. It codes for CASSTQGDVFDEQFF. The complete variable domain, with remaining parts taken from reference TRBV9 and TRBJ2-1, reads DSGVTQTPKHLITATGQRVTLRCSPRSGDLSVYWYQQSLDQGLQFLIQYYNGEERAKGNILERFSAQQFPDLHSELNLSSLELGDSALYFCASSTQGDVFDEQFFGPGTRLTVL.

This chain links TRBV28 with TRBJ2-2; D is possibly TRBD1 (5 bases). The CDR3 is 13 amino acids. V lost 11 bases to trimming and J lost 3 bases, with 13 bases between them. Looked up from germline, CDR1 is MDHEN and CDR2 is SYDVKM. The CDR3 here is CAARKTDTGELFF. CDR3 coding DNA: TGTGCCGCGAGGAAGACAGACACCGGGGAGCTGTTTTTT.

This chain's CDR3 is CASRRDSDSGNTIYF. The CDR3 coding sequence is TGTGCCAGCAGGAGAGACAGCGACTCTGGAAACACCATATATTTT. V usage is TRBV6-4 and J usage is TRBJ1-3; D might be TRBD1 (5 bases). The CDR3 spans 15 residues. Between the trimmed V and J ends, which lost 6 bases and 0 bases, there was a span of 12 bases. Germline V lookup: CDR1 MRHNA, CDR2 SNTAGT.

The chain joins TRBV10-3 to TRBJ2-2, with TRBD1 matching 10 bases. The junction had 7 bases not matched to a gene; V was cut back by 7 bases and J by 5 bases. Germline-derived CDR1 and CDR2 are ENHRY and SYGVKD. The CDR3 has 15 residues. The CDR3 DNA is TGTGCCATCACCTCCGGGACAGGGGATACCGGGGAGCTGTTTTTT. It codes for CAITSGTGDTGELFF.

The gene calls are TRBV6-6 and TRBJ1-2; D possibly corresponds to TRBD1 (5 bases). CDR1 is MNHNY and CDR2 is SVGAGI in the germline V gene (reference sequence). Trimming took off 2 bases at V and 5 bases at J, with 9 bases between the two ends. The CDR3 is made up of 13 amino acids. CDR3 in DNA: TGTGCCAGCAGTTACGACAGCATATATGGCTACACCTTC. Its translation is CASSYDSIYGYTF.

V gene TRBV7-9 combines with J gene TRBJ2-1, with D possibly matching TRBD2 (5 bases). The V gene lost 5 bases and the J gene lost 11 bases, with 19 bases spanning the gap. CDR3 length: 14 residues. CDR1 is SEHNR, CDR2 FQNEAQ, per germline (reference sequence). The CDR3 reads CASSPTLGQRKQFF. The CDR3 DNA reads as TGTGCCAGCAGCCCCACCCTAGGCCAGCGGAAGCAGTTCTTC.

This clone was seen only a few times. The rearrangement uses TRBV10-3 and TRBJ2-1, with 7 bases matching TRBD2. CDR3 length equals 17 residues. J gave up 6 bases and V 1 base, and 12 bases lay outside the gene matches. Germline CDR1 reads ENHRY; CDR2 reads SYGVKD. CDR3 amino acids: CAISEFGAGEKVNEQFF. The CDR3 DNA reads as TGTGCCATCAGTGAGTTCGGGGCGGGAGAGAAGGTCAATGAGCAGTTCTTC.

The chain has TRBV20-1 and TRBJ1-1; no clear D. Germline CDR1 reads DFQATT; CDR2 reads SNEGSKA (reference sequence). Deletions cut 5 bases from V and 10 bases from J, with 14 bases between. This CDR3 is built from 11 residues. The CDR3 is CSAYRTGVAFF. In nucleotides, the CDR3 is TGCAGTGCTTACCGGACGGGTGTAGCTTTCTTT.

The chain recombines TRBV2 with TRBJ1-4, with unresolved D. Germline loops: CDR1 SNHLY, CDR2 FYNNEI. V was clipped by 6 bases and J by 5 bases, with 1 base between them. The CDR3 has 10 residues. This CDR3 is CASRNEKLFF. CDR3 DNA sequence: TGTGCCAGCAGGAATGAAAAACTGTTTTTT.

The J gene is TRBJ2-5, the V gene TRBV12-3 or TRBV12-4; no reliable D call. V lost 2 bases and J lost 5, with 6 bases in between. CDR3 length: 12 amino acids. The CDR3 DNA sequence: TGTGCCAGCAGTTTACACCTGGAGACCCAGTACTTC. Translation gives CASSLHLETQYF.

Many counts were recorded for this clone. CDR3 sequence reads: CATSDLGNNIQYF. CDR3 coding DNA: TGTGCCACCAGTGATCTCGGGAATAACATTCAGTACTTC. The chain is built from TRBV24-1 and TRBJ2-4, with D perhaps matching TRBD2 (5 bases). Trimming cost V 3 bases and J 7 bases, with 9 bases left between them. The CDR3 extends over 13 amino acids. Germline V gene lookup returns CDR1 KGHDR and CDR2 SFDVKD.

This clone showed up just once. The rearrangement joins TRBV6-2 or TRBV6-3 to TRBJ1-6; TRBD1 is a possible D gene (6 bases). Trimming stripped 5 bases from V and 0 bases from J, with 11 bases between. Germline CDR1 and CDR2: MNHEY and SVGEGT. CDR3 size: 16 residues. The CDR3 sequence: CASSPDRISYNSPLHF. CDR3 nucleotide sequence: TGTGCCAGCAGTCCCGACAGGATCTCCTATAATTCACCCCTCCACTTT.

V is TRBV27 and J is TRBJ2-1, with D possibly matching TRBD2 (5 bases). Trimming pared 2 bases from V and 8 bases from J, leaving 10 bases between. Germline V lookup: CDR1 MNHEY, CDR2 SMNVEV (reference sequence). The CDR3 length is 13 residues. CDR3 in amino acids: CASSLRETDEQFF. CDR3 sequence (DNA): TGTGCCAGCAGTTTACGGGAAACCGATGAGCAGTTCTTC.